These 31 T cell receptor beta chains share one sample of origin, sequenced in a study of T cell responses to AZD1222 COVID-19 vaccine. Some clones are missing from TCRdb's copy, which holds only in-frame ones; the method was immunoSEQ multiplex PCR. In the table there are fewer than 150,000 clones, around 89% of which are singletons. The starting material was peripheral blood, obtained on day 0 of AZD1222 vaccination. The receptors come from an adult in good health.

The gene calls are TRBV5-1 and TRBJ1-2; TRBD1 matches at 7 bases. The CDR3 spans 15 residues. V trimming: 0 bases; J trimming: 8 bases; junction bases outside the gene matches: 10. Germline V gene lookup returns CDR1 SGHRS and CDR2 YFSETQ. The CDR3 spells CASSLAVQGGHGYTF. The CDR3 nucleotides read TGCGCCAGCAGCTTGGCGGTGCAGGGGGGTCACGGCTACACCTTC. Full variable domain (missing parts from reference TRBV5-1 and TRBJ1-2): KAGVTQTPRYLIKTRGQQVTLSCSPISGHRSVSWYQQTPGQGLQFLFEYFSETQRNKGNFPGRFSGRQFSNSRSEMNVSTLELGDSALYLCASSLAVQGGHGYTFGSGTRLTVV.

In DNA, the CDR3 is TGTGCCAGCAGCTACCGGACAGGGGCGGGCACTGAAGCTTTCTTT. Translated, it gives CASSYRTGAGTEAFF. This chain uses TRBV5-5 with TRBJ1-1; 9 bases agree with TRBD1. The germline gives CDR1 SGHKS, CDR2 YYEKEE (reference sequence). The V and J ends lost 3 bases and 4 bases, in that order; junction bases with no gene match: 7. The CDR3 has 15 residues.

The chain links TRBV1 to TRBJ1-1. TRBV1 is a pseudogene segment. There are 9 residues in the CDR3. CDR3 coding DNA: TGCACCAGCAGCACGACAGCTTTCTTT. It specifies CTSSTTAFF.

There are a few counts of this clone. The J gene is TRBJ1-3, the V gene TRBV7-6; tentative D call: TRBD1 (5 bases). V was cut by 1 base and J by 4 bases, with 11 bases left in between. In germline, CDR1 is SGHVS, CDR2 FNYEAQ. CDR3 length equals 15 residues. CDR3 nucleotide sequence: TGTGCCAGCAGCTTAGAAAGGGGAGGCGGAAACACCATATATTTT. This sequence encodes CASSLERGGGNTIYF.

V is TRBV27 and J is TRBJ1-2, with D unresolved. Trimming stripped 1 base from V and 6 bases from J, with 9 bases between. Germline CDR1 and CDR2: MNHEY and SMNVEV (reference sequence). The CDR3 is made up of 13 amino acids. This chain's CDR3 is CASSLFSGNGYTF. For the CDR3, the DNA is TGTGCCAGCAGTTTATTTTCGGGGAATGGCTACACCTTC.

This chain connects TRBV5-1 to TRBJ2-7, with 15 bases fitting TRBD2. V trimming: 4 bases; J trimming: 3 bases; junction bases outside the gene matches: 5. The germline gives CDR1 SGHRS, CDR2 YFSETQ. The CDR3 is 16 amino acids. DNA for the CDR3: TGCGCCAGCAGCCCGGGACTAGCGGGAGGATTCTACGAGCAGTACTTC. Amino acids: CASSPGLAGGFYEQYF.

V gene TRBV15 combines with J gene TRBJ1-4; tentative D call: TRBD1 (5 bases). Germline V CDR1 and CDR2: LNHNV, YYDKDF (reference sequence). The CDR3 is 14 amino acids. V lost 6 bases, J lost 3 bases, and 11 bases lay in between. The CDR3 region has the DNA TGTGCCACCAGGCCGGGGCTGGCTAATGAAAAACTGTTTTTT. This sequence encodes CATRPGLANEKLFF.

Here the CDR3 reads CASSSGLGEQPQHF. The CDR3 DNA reads TGTGCCAGCAGCTCCGGGCTCGGGGAACAGCCCCAGCATTTT. This chain links TRBV5-5 with TRBJ1-5; D unresolved. This CDR3 contains 14 residues. Trimming cost V 3 bases and J 7 bases, with 14 bases left between them. Germline V gives CDR1 SGHKS, CDR2 YYEKEE (reference sequence). The full variable domain, in which reference TRBV5-5 and TRBJ1-5 provide the parts outside the CDR3, is DAGVTQSPTHLIKTRGQQVTLRCSPISGHKSVSWYQQVLGQGPQFIFQYYEKEERGRGNFPDRFSARQFPNYSSELNVNALLLGDSALYLCASSSGLGEQPQHFGDGTRLSIL.

This clone was counted a single time. V is TRBV28 and J is TRBJ1-5; tentatively, D is TRBD1 (6 bases). The CDR3 extends over 15 amino acids. Germline lookup yields CDR1 MDHEN and CDR2 SYDVKM. Trimming shortened V by 6 bases and J by 3 bases, and 15 bases separated the two germline ends. Here the CDR3 DNA reads TGTGCCAGCAGCCTGGGGGGGGGCCCCAATCAGCCCCAGCATTTT. It translates to CASSLGGGPNQPQHF.

The rearrangement links TRBV11-1 to TRBJ2-7; TRBD1 matches 7 bases. Germline assignment: CDR1 SGHAT and CDR2 FQDESV (reference sequence). This CDR3 contains 13 residues. Trimming took 6 bases from V and 3 from J; bases not matched to a gene: 5. Here the CDR3 reads CASSTYRGYEQYF. The CDR3 bases are TGTGCCAGCAGTACATACAGGGGCTACGAGCAGTACTTC.

The chain joins TRBV6-5 to TRBJ1-4, with D unresolved. Trimming removed 0 bases at V and 2 bases at J, with 10 bases between. The CDR3 runs 16 residues. Germline V gives CDR1 MNHEY, CDR2 SVGAGI. The CDR3 loop reads CASSYSSSPTNEKLFF. CDR3 DNA: TGTGCCAGCAGTTACTCGAGCTCACCTACTAATGAAAAACTGTTTTTT.

The chain recombines TRBV28 with TRBJ2-1; 7 bases match TRBD2. The CDR3 contains 15 residues. Trimming cost V 2 bases and J 0 bases; bases outside gene matches: 1. The germline CDR1 and CDR2 sequences are MDHEN and SYDVKM. Here the CDR3 reads CASSLRTSSYNEQFF. The CDR3 DNA reads TGTGCCAGCAGTTTACGGACTAGCTCCTACAATGAGCAGTTCTTC.

V gene TRBV30 combines with J gene TRBJ2-6; no clear D gene. The V end was cut by 1 base, the J end by 1 base, with 5 bases between. Germline CDR1 is GTSNPN and CDR2 is SVGIG (reference sequence). CDR3 length equals 14 residues. The CDR3 DNA follows: TGTGCCTGGAGTGCCGGATCTGGGGCCAACGTCCTGACTTTC. It codes for CAWSAGSGANVLTF.

The J gene is TRBJ2-5, the V gene TRBV25-1; D call uncertain. This CDR3 is 12 amino acids long. Germline V gene sequence: CDR1 MGHDK, CDR2 SYGVNS. The V end lost 8 bases, the J end lost 5 bases, and 12 bases lay between the germline ends. Here the CDR3 reads CASAGRVETQYF. DNA for the CDR3: TGTGCCAGCGCTGGAAGGGTGGAGACCCAGTACTTC.

This clone has only one observation. The chain has TRBV2 and TRBJ1-2; no clear D. This CDR3 is built from 10 residues. The germline V gene encodes CDR1 SNHLY and CDR2 FYNNEI. The V gene lost 7 bases and the J gene lost 11 bases, with 11 bases spanning the gap. In nucleotides, the CDR3 is TGTGCCAGCATTTGGCGCGGGTACACCTTC. Translated, it gives CASIWRGYTF.

The rearrangement joins TRBV10-1 to TRBJ2-7; no clear D gene. CDR1 WNHNN and CDR2 SYGVQD come from the germline V gene (reference sequence). The CDR3 has 15 amino acids. V was clipped by 0 bases and J by 1 base, with 10 bases between them. As DNA, the CDR3 is TGCGCCAGCAGTGAGTCGACGTTGGCTTCCTACGAGCAGTACTTC. This gives the protein CASSESTLASYEQYF.

The CDR3 DNA reads as TGTGCCAGCAGCTCCGAGACAGGGATCTACGAGCAGTACTTC. Translated: CASSSETGIYEQYF. The genes are TRBV11-2 and TRBJ2-7; the match to TRBD1 covers 7 bases. Germline V gives CDR1 SGHAT, CDR2 FQNNGV. This CDR3 spans 14 amino acids. V was pared by 4 bases and J by 3 bases, with 6 bases of the junction left unmatched.

This clone was seen a single time. This sequence joins TRBV3-1 (or the pseudogene TRBV3-2) and TRBJ1-5, with D tentatively TRBD1 (5 bases). The V end was cut by 0 bases, the J end by 6 bases, with 12 bases between. The CDR3 sequence is 15 residues long. CDR1 is LGHDT, CDR2 YNNKEL, per germline (reference sequence). In DNA form, the CDR3 reads TGTGCCAGCAGCCAAGAACCTGGGGGTAGTCAGCCCCAGCATTTT. This sequence encodes CASSQEPGGSQPQHF.

The rearrangement links TRBV6-1 to TRBJ2-5, with 9 nucleotides matching TRBD2. Germline trimming cut 1 base from V and 1 base from J; bases unmatched to any gene: 7. The germline gives CDR1 MNHNS, CDR2 SASEGT. The CDR3 totals 17 residues. The CDR3 here is CASSEVGSGGTQETQYF. The CDR3 DNA follows: TGTGCCAGCAGTGAAGTCGGGAGCGGGGGGACCCAAGAGACCCAGTACTTC.

This rearrangement joins TRBV4-1 to TRBJ2-7, with a possible D match to TRBD2 (5 bases). The CDR3 has 16 residues. V lost 4 bases and J 3 bases, leaving 19 bases between the germline ends. Germline CDR1 and CDR2: MGHRA and YSYEKL. In DNA form, the CDR3 reads TGCGCCAGCAGCCGTAGTTCACTCTCCGGGGTCTACGAGCAGTACTTC. This encodes CASSRSSLSGVYEQYF.

The rearrangement uses TRBV29-1 and TRBJ1-5, with 8 bases lining up with TRBD1. Germline V gene sequence: CDR1 SQVTM, CDR2 ANQGSEA. There are 13 residues in the CDR3. The ends lost 5 bases at V and 2 bases at J; junction bases unmatched: 2. DNA for the CDR3: TGCAGCGTTCTACAGGGGGGCAATCAGCCCCAGCATTTT. Translated, it gives CSVLQGGNQPQHF.

The genes are TRBV24-1 and TRBJ1-2, with TRBD1 identical over 7 bases. The V gene's germline CDR1 is KGHDR and CDR2 SFDVKD. Germline trimming cut 9 bases from V and 0 bases from J; bases unmatched to any gene: 15. This CDR3 comprises 17 residues. DNA of the CDR3: TGTGCCACCTCCGACAGGGCTGAGCACGGTACTAACTATGGCTACACCTTC. Protein: CATSDRAEHGTNYGYTF.

The table lists this clone with a few counts. J is TRBJ1-2 and V is TRBV10-2; 7 bases are a match to TRBD1. The CDR3 has 15 residues. J gave up 7 bases and V 0 bases, and 8 bases lay outside the gene matches. The V gene's germline CDR1 is WSHSY and CDR2 SAAADI. Here the CDR3 DNA reads TGCGCCAGCAGTGAGTCCGGCAGGGGGGGGTCTGGCTACACCTTC. As protein: CASSESGRGGSGYTF.

The rearrangement links TRBV19 to TRBJ1-4, with D unclear. Germline CDR1 is LNHDA and CDR2 is SQIVND (reference sequence). Trimming took 1 base from V and 7 from J, leaving 1 base between them. This CDR3 comprises 11 residues. CDR3 DNA sequence: TGTGCCAGTAGTATAGCTGAAAAACTGTTTTTT. Encoded protein: CASSIAEKLFF. Variable domain in full (rest from reference TRBV19 and TRBJ1-4): DGGITQSPKYLFRKEGQNVTLSCEQNLNHDAMYWYRQDPGQGLRLIYYSQIVNDFQKGDIAEGYSVSREKKESFPLTVTSAQKNPTAFYLCASSIAEKLFFGSGTQLSVL.

The V call is TRBV7-9, the J call TRBJ1-6; 7 nucleotides align to TRBD1. This CDR3 region has 15 residues. The V gene's germline CDR1 is SEHNR and CDR2 FQNEAQ (reference sequence). The trim removed 4 bases at V and 7 bases at J, leaving 7 bases unmatched. CDR3 sequence: CASSSNQGVNSPLHF. The CDR3 nucleotides read TGTGCCAGCAGCTCAAACCAGGGGGTCAATTCACCCCTCCACTTT.

V usage is TRBV19 and J usage is TRBJ2-1, with D tentatively TRBD2 (6 bases). Germline values: CDR1 LNHDA, CDR2 SQIVND (reference sequence). The CDR3 consists of 13 residues. Between the trimmed V and J ends, which lost 2 bases and 8 bases, there was a span of 10 bases. CDR3 region: CASSISGWDEQFF. CDR3 bases: TGTGCCAGTAGTATAAGCGGGTGGGATGAGCAGTTCTTC.

The gene calls are TRBV28 and TRBJ1-2; a possible D gene is TRBD1 (6 bases). The length of the CDR3 is 22 residues. Trimming took off 3 bases at V and 6 bases at J, with 38 bases between the two ends. Looked up from germline, CDR1 is MDHEN and CDR2 is SYDVKM. Here the CDR3 reads CASSFGFVANNRDGFVGHGYTF. Here the CDR3 DNA reads TGTGCCAGCAGTTTTGGGTTTGTGGCCAATAACAGGGACGGGTTTGTCGGGCATGGCTACACCTTC.

This sequence joins TRBV7-9 and TRBJ2-3, with D unclear. Trimming took 3 bases from V and 2 from J, leaving 0 bases between them. The CDR3 is 11 amino acids. The germline V gene has CDR1 SEHNR and CDR2 FQNEAQ (reference sequence). This chain's CDR3 is CASSFTDTQYF. CDR3 bases: TGTGCCAGCAGCTTCACAGATACGCAGTATTTT.

This chain uses TRBV5-5 with TRBJ2-1; 9 bases align to TRBD1. With V trimmed by 2 bases and J by 3 bases, 6 bases remained unmatched. Germline CDR1 is SGHKS and CDR2 is YYEKEE (reference sequence). CDR3 length equals 16 residues. The CDR3 sequence is CASSFMTGGYYNEQFF. CDR3 DNA: TGTGCCAGCAGCTTCATGACAGGGGGTTACTACAATGAGCAGTTCTTC.

The chain joins TRBV5-1 to TRBJ2-1; no definite D call. Trimming stripped 0 bases from V and 0 bases from J, with 4 bases between. CDR1 SGHRS and CDR2 YFSETQ come from the germline V gene. The CDR3 consists of 14 residues. CDR3 sequence (DNA): TGCGCCAGCAGCTTGGACAGCTCCTACAATGAGCAGTTCTTC. Translation: CASSLDSSYNEQFF.

Only a few counts were recorded for this clone. The chain carries TRBV7-2 and TRBJ1-4; no clear D gene. The CDR3 runs 14 residues. Deletions cut 3 bases from V and 3 bases from J, with 8 bases between. CDR1 is SGHTA and CDR2 is FQGNSA in the germline V gene. DNA of the CDR3: TGTGCCAGCAGCTTTGGAGGGCCTAATGAAAAACTGTTTTTT. This sequence encodes CASSFGGPNEKLFF.